The 16 T cell receptor beta chains in this list originate from one sample, sequenced in a study of blood T cells in healthy people across ages. Through a sample-barcoded 5' primer and a J-beta primer mix, a second PCR was run for 7 to 11 cycles. TCRdb itself ran the 5' RACE reads through MiXCR, one entry per CDR3 protein. Here the sample spans 660,000 or so distinct CDR3 sequences, approximately 59% being singletons. The sample taken for sequencing was blood. These receptors were taken from a man in his sixties in good health.

There are a few counts of this clonotype. The chain combines TRBV29-1 with TRBJ1-2, with a possible D match to TRBD1 (5 bases). The CDR3 sequence is 14 residues long. V shed 3 bases and J shed 0 bases, with 11 bases lying between them. Germline V gene lookup returns CDR1 SQVTM and CDR2 ANQGSEA. The CDR3 DNA sequence: TGCAGCGTTGAGGAGGACACCTCTAACTATGGCTACACCTTC. It codes for CSVEEDTSNYGYTF.

The chain employs TRBV20-1 and TRBJ2-3; 7 bases are shared with TRBD2. This CDR3 spans 17 amino acids. The germline CDR1 and CDR2 sequences are DFQATT and SNEGSKA (reference sequence). The V gene end was trimmed by 7 bases and the J gene end by 9 bases; junction bases not matched to a gene: 25. The CDR3 here is CSVAQDYSGYDVGTQYF. The CDR3 DNA follows: TGCAGTGTCGCCCAGGACTATAGCGGGTATGATGTGGGAACGCAGTATTTT.

The V and J genes are TRBV2 and TRBJ2-5; 8 bases agree with TRBD1. Per the germline V gene, CDR1 is SNHLY and CDR2 is FYNNEI. V shed 0 bases, J shed 11 bases, and the junction held 20 bases outside the gene matches. The CDR3 totals 18 residues. The CDR3 loop reads CASSEALLGQGANPSQYF. The DNA for the CDR3 is TGTGCCAGCAGTGAAGCGCTTTTAGGGCAGGGGGCGAACCCAAGTCAGTACTTC.

V gene TRBV6-5 combines with J gene TRBJ2-7; no definite D call. CDR3 size: 12 residues. Trimming shortened V by 4 bases and J by 5 bases, and 9 bases separated the two germline ends. Per germline, CDR1 MNHEY and CDR2 SVGAGI. The CDR3 sequence is CASSLRLHEQYF. DNA for the CDR3: TGTGCCAGCAGTTTAAGGCTCCACGAGCAGTACTTC.

This clonotype appeared a few times. V usage is TRBV4-2 and J usage is TRBJ2-1; 12 bases line up with TRBD2. V dropped 3 bases and J dropped 8; count of bases not matched to a gene: 8. CDR1 LGHNA and CDR2 YNFKEQ come from the germline V gene. The CDR3 covers 16 residues. This CDR3 is CASSHPGLAGQDEQFF. The CDR3 region has the DNA TGTGCCAGCAGCCACCCCGGACTAGCGGGGCAGGATGAGCAGTTCTTC.

The rearrangement uses TRBV6-5 and TRBJ1-2, with D maybe TRBD1 (6 bases). The CDR3 consists of 14 residues. Looked up from germline, CDR1 is MNHEY and CDR2 is SVGAGI. Trimming removed 7 bases from V and 4 bases from J, with 16 bases in between. The CDR3 loop reads CASTIGQGSYGYTF. CDR3 DNA: TGTGCCAGCACCATTGGGCAGGGGAGCTATGGCTACACCTTC.

This clonotype was seen a few times. This chain uses TRBV12-3 or TRBV12-4 with TRBJ2-1; TRBD1 might be the D (6 bases). V lost 5 bases and J 0 bases, leaving 14 bases between the germline ends. The CDR3 contains 16 residues. The CDR3 nucleotides read TGTGCCAGCAGTCTCGTGGGGGCCCGCTCCTACAATGAGCAGTTCTTC. Protein: CASSLVGARSYNEQFF.

This clonotype appeared once. V gene TRBV28 combines with J gene TRBJ2-7; the D is unclear. Judging by the DNA end, TRBJ2-5 fits better; the J call may be wrong. The CDR3 contains 13 residues. CDR1 MDHEN and CDR2 SYDVKM come from the germline V gene. The CDR3 sequence: CASTLIVKGTQYF. In nucleotides, the CDR3 is TGTGCCAGCACCCTTATCGTCAAAGGGACCCAGTACTTC.

The gene calls are TRBV7-2 and TRBJ1-2; no clear D gene. Germline V gene sequence: CDR1 SGHTA, CDR2 FQGNSA. V was clipped by 4 bases and J by 4 bases, with 7 bases between them. The CDR3 covers 12 residues. CDR3 bases: TGTGCCAGCAGCTATAGTGCCTATGGCTACACCTTC. It translates to CASSYSAYGYTF.

This clonotype was found once. This chain connects TRBV4-3 to TRBJ2-1; 12 bases are shared with TRBD1. Trimming removed 7 bases from V and 1 base from J; junction bases left unmatched: 11. There are 18 residues in the CDR3. Germline V gives CDR1 LGHNA, CDR2 YSLEER. CDR3 DNA sequence: TGCGCCAGCACGGAAACCCGGGACAGGGGGCCTTCCTACAATGAGCAGTTCTTC. It codes for CASTETRDRGPSYNEQFF.

The chain has TRBV10-3 and TRBJ2-6; TRBD1 is a possible D gene (6 bases). Trimming took 3 bases from V and 4 from J, leaving 10 bases between them. The germline V gene encodes CDR1 ENHRY and CDR2 SYGVKD. This CDR3 is built from 15 residues. Here the CDR3 reads CAISEQGQGANVLTF. In nucleotides, the CDR3 is TGTGCCATCAGTGAACAGGGACAAGGGGCCAACGTCCTGACTTTC.

The chain carries TRBV12-3 or TRBV12-4 and TRBJ2-7; tentative D call: TRBD2 (5 bases). With 6 bases removed from V and 2 bases from J, the gap between germline ends came to 14 bases. The CDR3 contains 14 residues. The CDR3 sequence: CASRQDLRAYEQYF. In nucleotides, the CDR3 is TGTGCCAGCAGGCAAGACCTGCGGGCCTACGAGCAGTACTTC.

The CDR3 region has the DNA TGTGCCAGCAGTATGACGGAATCTGGGGCCAACGTCCTGACTTTC. It codes for CASSMTESGANVLTF. V is TRBV12-3 or TRBV12-4 and J is TRBJ2-6; D is unresolved. Trimming pared 5 bases from V and 1 base from J, leaving 9 bases between. This CDR3 contains 15 residues.

To note about this clonotype: At one end the junction does not follow the germline gene, possibly because of a read error. V usage is TRBV13 and J usage is TRBJ1-2; 8 nucleotides align to TRBD1. The germline gives CDR1 PRHDT, CDR2 FYEKMQ (reference sequence). CDR3 length: 14 amino acids. The CDR3 spells CTSSLTGVGYGYTF. The DNA of the CDR3 is TGTACCAGCAGCTTGACAGGGGTTGGCTATGGCTACACCTTC.

The chain carries TRBV9 and TRBJ2-1; D is perhaps TRBD1 (6 bases). Trimming stripped 1 base from V and 5 bases from J, with 10 bases between. Germline CDR1 and CDR2: SGDLS and YYNGEE. The CDR3 runs to 14 residues. CDR3 region: CASSVQTGNNEQFF. The CDR3 bases are TGTGCCAGCAGCGTACAGACAGGAAACAATGAGCAGTTCTTC. Looking up the rest from reference TRBV9 and TRBJ2-1 gives the full variable domain: DSGVTQTPKHLITATGQRVTLRCSPRSGDLSVYWYQQSLDQGLQFLIQYYNGEERAKGNILERFSAQQFPDLHSELNLSSLELGDSALYFCASSVQTGNNEQFFGPGTRLTVL.

V and J are TRBV6-1 and TRBJ2-1; D is possibly TRBD1 (6 bases). The V and J ends lost 8 bases and 5 bases respectively, with 19 bases between them. Germline CDR1 MNHNS, CDR2 SASEGT. The CDR3 contains 15 residues. This CDR3 reads CASGRSGQHNNEQFF. The CDR3 coding sequence is TGTGCCAGCGGTCGGTCAGGACAGCACAACAATGAGCAGTTCTTC.